These 8 T cell receptor beta chains were all obtained from the same sample, sequenced in a study of T cell responses to AZD1222 COVID-19 vaccine. Data came from immunoSEQ multiplex PCR; TCRdb stores just in-frame clones and leaves some out. The sample yields tens of thousands of clones, roughly four fifths seen once. Sequences were derived from peripheral blood, sampled 28 days after the second AZD1222 dose. Receptors were obtained from an adult who received the AZD1222 COVID-19 vaccine.

CDR3 bases: TGTGCCAGCTCACTTCAAACAGGGGGCGAAACTGAAGCTTTCTTT. Amino acids: CASSLQTGGETEAFF. The V call is TRBV18, the J call TRBJ1-1, with TRBD1 identical over 9 bases. CDR1 is KGHSH and CDR2 is LQKENI in the germline V gene. The J segment lost 5 bases and the V segment lost 4 bases, leaving 8 bases of the junction unmatched. This CDR3 comprises 15 residues.

The chain has TRBV27 and TRBJ2-4, with 9 bases aligning to TRBD2. V dropped 6 bases and J dropped 2; count of bases not matched to a gene: 8. The CDR3 runs to 16 residues. Germline lookup yields CDR1 MNHEY and CDR2 SMNVEV (reference sequence). As DNA, the CDR3 is TGTGCCAGCAGCCGCGCTAGCGGGGCATCCAAAAACATTCAGTACTTC. It specifies CASSRASGASKNIQYF.

The rearrangement links TRBV19 to TRBJ1-5; tentative D call: TRBD1 (6 bases). The CDR3 is made up of 16 amino acids. V was pared by 0 bases and J by 6 bases, with 15 bases between. Looked up from germline, CDR1 is LNHDA and CDR2 is SQIVND (reference sequence). The CDR3 loop reads CASSIEGGARSQPQHF. CDR3 in DNA: TGTGCCAGTAGTATAGAGGGGGGCGCGAGGAGTCAGCCCCAGCATTTT.

This chain connects TRBV30 to TRBJ2-7; tentatively, D is TRBD2 (6 bases). Germline V gene sequence: CDR1 GTSNPN, CDR2 SVGIG (reference sequence). The ends were cut back, 3 bases at V and 6 bases at J, with 18 bases in the middle. The CDR3 has 14 amino acids. CDR3 DNA: TGTGCCTGGAGCCCCGGGACTGCCGTAGGCGAGCAGTACTTC. This sequence encodes CAWSPGTAVGEQYF.

V is TRBV6-6 and J is TRBJ2-3; D tentatively reads TRBD1 or TRBD2 (5 bases each). V lost 6 bases, J lost 6 bases, and 16 bases lay in between. Germline CDR1 and CDR2: MNHNY and SVGAGI (reference sequence). This CDR3 has 14 residues. The DNA of the CDR3 is TGTGCCAGCAGGACAGCCCACCCGGGGGATACGCAGTATTTT. It yields the protein CASRTAHPGDTQYF.

The chain has TRBV11-2 and TRBJ2-1; 7 positions agree with TRBD2. The CDR3 consists of 19 residues. The V gene end was trimmed by 6 bases and the J gene end by 0 bases; junction bases not matched to a gene: 17. The germline V gene encodes CDR1 SGHAT and CDR2 FQNNGV. CDR3 sequence reads: CASSWFGRIMSRSYNEQFF. CDR3 nucleotide sequence: TGTGCCAGCAGTTGGTTCGGGAGGATTATGAGTCGCTCCTACAATGAGCAGTTCTTC.

This clone turned up a few times. J is TRBJ2-7 and V is TRBV19; possible D gene TRBD2, 5 bases. The CDR3 contains 16 residues. V shed 6 bases and J shed 5 bases, with 23 bases lying between them. The germline V gene has CDR1 LNHDA and CDR2 SQIVND (reference sequence). Here the CDR3 reads CASSLTHDGVQDEQYF. The CDR3 DNA sequence: TGTGCCAGTAGCCTCACCCATGACGGGGTTCAGGACGAGCAGTACTTC. Supplemented by reference TRBV19 and TRBJ2-7, the full variable domain reads DGGITQSPKYLFRKEGQNVTLSCEQNLNHDAMYWYRQDPGQGLRLIYYSQIVNDFQKGDIAEGYSVSREKKESFPLTVTSAQKNPTAFYLCASSLTHDGVQDEQYFGPGTRLTVT.

Here the CDR3 DNA reads TGTGCCAGCAGCTTCCGGGCCCAAAATGAGCAGTTCTTC. Its protein is CASSFRAQNEQFF. V gene TRBV7-9 combines with J gene TRBJ2-1, with no clear D. The CDR3 runs to 13 residues. Germline V CDR1 and CDR2: SEHNR, FQNEAQ (reference sequence). The V end lost 3 bases, the J end lost 7 bases, and 10 bases lay between the germline ends.